The present T cell receptor (beta chain) was sequenced within a study of shared T cell receptors in the human thymus. The assay was immunoSEQ multiplex PCR, and TCRdb's table has in-frame clones only and misses some. The table shows some 700,000 clones, with 88% occurring only once. Trimming removed 4 bases at V and 0 bases at J, with 12 bases between. CDR1 and CDR2 (germline): KGHSY, FQNENV. This CDR3 region has 16 residues. These same data were also listed under a study on human thymus T cells. In that study: Thymus tissue was removed during corrective cardiac surgery. Thymic as well as blood repertoires seemed to favor certain V and J genes unevenly. As related research reported, thymic repertoires overlapped highly among unrelated individuals.

The chain combines TRBV16 with TRBJ2-2; possibly TRBD2 for D (5 bases). Sequenced sample: thymocytes. The receptor's source is a boy younger than two with a congenital heart defect. Here the CDR3 reads CASSPWTRANTGELFF. The CDR3 DNA sequence: TGTGCCAGCAGCCCGTGGACGAGGGCGAACACCGGGGAGCTGTTTTTT.